Detailed here is one T cell receptor (beta chain). Its antigen remains unknown. The germline V gene has CDR1 KGHSH and CDR2 LQKENI. V lost 3 bases to trimming and J lost 0 bases, with 7 bases between them. This CDR3 contains 14 residues. These data are taken from a study of T-cell reconstitution after alpha-beta-depleted transplantation in children. General study results and limits: Reportedly, alpha-beta T cells present about two months post-transplant originated from several hundred expanded clones of graft origin. Surviving recipient T cells and thymic progenitors underlay high day-60 TCRbeta diversity in some patients. Most T-cell counts and diversity one year after the transplant came from T cells that were newly produced.

A library of TCRbeta sequences, prepared with unique molecular identifiers, was generated. TCRdb reanalysed the PCR reads using MiXCR and keeps one entry per CDR3 protein. The sample includes 700,000 to 950,000 distinct CDR3 sequences, about 16% of them seen just once. The sample was PBMCs, mostly from graft donor cells, taken 360 days after TCRalphabeta/CD19-depleted stem cell transplant. This sequence was found in a male patient between 5 and 17 years old who had a stem cell transplant for acute lymphoblastic leukemia, so the T cells may come from the graft donor. The chain couples TRBV18 to TRBJ2-3; no clear D gene. Here the CDR3 DNA reads TGTGCCAGCTCACCCGGAGCTAGCACAGATACGCAGTATTTT. Translation: CASSPGASTDTQYF.